These T cell receptor beta chains were read from a single sample in a study of cytomegalovirus exposure and HLA in healthy donors. Clones were sequenced by immunoSEQ multiplex PCR, and TCRdb holds only the in-frame ones, with some missing. The repertoire consists of 80,000 or so clones, with around three quarters occurring once and the leading ten covering 9.5% to 13%. Sequencing was performed on PBMCs. These receptors came from a male donor in good health and CMV-seropositive. Both conserved end residues are part of each CDR3.

v_gene: TRBV6-1
j_gene: TRBJ1-5
CDR3aa: CASSEGGGVHQPQHF

v_gene: TRBV7-2
j_gene: TRBJ1-4
CDR3aa: CASSPRTLATNEKLFF

v_gene: TRBV2
j_gene: TRBJ2-7
CDR3aa: CASSPLRSRSGEQYF

v_gene: TRBV5-1
j_gene: TRBJ1-1
CDR3aa: CASSLGQGLDTEAFF

v_gene: TRBV4-1
j_gene: TRBJ1-5
CDR3aa: CASSQVGGSNQPQHF

v_gene: TRBV7-9
j_gene: TRBJ2-3
CDR3aa: CASSARGQGTDTQYF

v_gene: TRBV6-1
j_gene: TRBJ2-1
CDR3aa: CASSEAPTGGYEQFF

v_gene: TRBV30
j_gene: TRBJ1-1
CDR3aa: CAWSVSRSNTEAFF

v_gene: TRBV19
j_gene: TRBJ2-3
CDR3aa: CASSGSGLARTDTQYF

v_gene: TRBV5-5
j_gene: TRBJ2-7
CDR3aa: CASSGGTYEQYF

v_gene: TRBV27
j_gene: TRBJ1-5
CDR3aa: CASSFGGINQPQHF

v_gene: TRBV19
j_gene: TRBJ2-7
CDR3aa: CASSTAQGNEQYF

v_gene: TRBV10-3
j_gene: TRBJ1-6
CDR3aa: CAITTAPNSPLHF

v_gene: TRBV7-3
j_gene: TRBJ1-1
CDR3aa: CASSPGQASTEAFF

v_gene: TRBV4-1
j_gene: TRBJ2-3
CDR3aa: CASSQFPYSGTDTQYF

v_gene: TRBV6-4
j_gene: TRBJ2-3
CDR3aa: CASSDSTGADTQYF

v_gene: TRBV7-2
j_gene: TRBJ2-7
CDR3aa: CASSLGFRGAEEQYF

v_gene: TRBV28
j_gene: TRBJ2-7
CDR3aa: CASSLDSPPLMQYF

v_gene: TRBV4-1
j_gene: TRBJ1-1
CDR3aa: CASRSNRGRGTEAFF

v_gene: TRBV7-9
j_gene: TRBJ2-2
CDR3aa: CSSSSTGVSVTGELFF

v_gene: TRBV4-3
j_gene: TRBJ2-5
CDR3aa: CASSQGTGEMKTQYF

v_gene: TRBV5-8
j_gene: TRBJ1-5
CDR3aa: CASSRYPGQVNQPQHF

v_gene: TRBV5-6
j_gene: TRBJ1-3
CDR3aa: CASSLDTRNTIYF

v_gene: TRBV27
j_gene: TRBJ1-5
CDR3aa: CASSQIDSNQPQHF

v_gene: TRBV6-5
j_gene: TRBJ2-5
CDR3aa: CASRTGTGNQETQYF

v_gene: TRBV27
j_gene: TRBJ1-2
CDR3aa: CASSLSARYGYTF